One sample yielded the 21 T cell receptor beta chains listed below, sequenced in a study of neurological immune-mediated disorders. TCRdb re-derived calls from the 5' RACE reads in MiXCR, one entry per CDR3 protein. Of 45,000 to 60,000 distinct CDR3 sequences listed, less than 2.5% were seen once; the top ten hold around 3%. Sequencing input: PBMCs. The receptors come from a man aged 45-65 years with multiple sclerosis.

This clonotype was counted at least ten times. The chain recombines TRBV7-2 with TRBJ1-5; TRBD1 agrees at 7 bases. Trimming at V came to 5 bases and at J to 4 bases, leaving 5 bases not matched to a gene. Germline CDR1 reads SGHTA; CDR2 reads FQGNSA. The CDR3 sequence is 14 residues long. The CDR3 region is CASSLNRGNQPQHF. As DNA, the CDR3 is TGTGCCAGCAGCCTGAACAGGGGAAATCAGCCCCAGCATTTT.

This clonotype was picked up many times. This chain links TRBV3-1 with TRBJ1-2; D possibly corresponds to TRBD1 (5 bases). V gave up 10 bases and J gave up 8 bases, with 20 bases separating them. The germline V gene has CDR1 LGHDT and CDR2 YNNKEL (reference sequence). The CDR3 consists of 13 residues. This CDR3 reads CATGRAGDVGYTF. CDR3 DNA: TGTGCCACCGGTCGGGCGGGGGATGTAGGCTACACCTTC. The variable domain in full, completed from reference TRBV3-1 and TRBJ1-2, reads DTAVSQTPKYLVTQMGNDKSIKCEQNLGHDTMYWYKQDSKKFLKIMFSYNNKELIINETVPNRFSPKSPDKAHLNLHINSLELGDSAVYFCATGRAGDVGYTFGSGTRLTVV.

Ten or more counts support this clonotype. The genes are TRBV11-1 and TRBJ1-1; 7 bases agree with TRBD1. Trimming cost V 5 bases and J 1 base; bases outside gene matches: 10. The CDR3 loop spans 16 amino acids. Germline CDR1 is SGHAT and CDR2 is FQDESV (reference sequence). In DNA form, the CDR3 reads TGTGCCAGCAGCGTCCGACAGGGTAATTGGAACACTGAAGCTTTCTTT. It translates to CASSVRQGNWNTEAFF.

This clonotype was seen ten or more times. The rearrangement links TRBV20-1 to TRBJ2-3; D remains ambiguous. Germline CDR1 reads DFQATT; CDR2 reads SNEGSKA (reference sequence). Trimming removed 5 bases from V and 5 bases from J, with 8 bases in between. CDR3 length equals 11 residues. The CDR3 region is CSALAGDTQYF. CDR3 nucleotide sequence: TGCAGTGCTTTGGCCGGAGATACGCAGTATTTT.

Remarks on this clonotype: Being one base from a much bigger clone, this may be a read error. The rearrangement uses TRBV25-1 and TRBJ1-1; D gene unclear. The CDR3 runs 16 residues. Germline V gives CDR1 MGHDK, CDR2 SYGVNS. In nucleotides, the CDR3 is TGTGCCAGCAGTGGCTGGGGTTCCGCTGGTGGCACTGAAGATTTCTTT. Residues: CASSGWGSAGGTEDFF.

This clonotype was seen many times. V and J are TRBV7-9 and TRBJ1-5; D may be TRBD1 (5 bases). The CDR3 is 13 residues long. V gave up 8 bases and J gave up 4 bases, with 12 bases separating them. In germline, CDR1 is SEHNR, CDR2 FQNEAQ (reference sequence). The CDR3 sequence is CASATGGNQPQHF. The CDR3 DNA follows: TGTGCCAGCGCCACTGGGGGAAATCAGCCCCAGCATTTT. The whole variable domain, filled in from reference TRBV7-9 and TRBJ1-5, reads DTGVSQNPRHKITKRGQNVTFRCDPISEHNRLYWYRQTLGQGPEFLTYFQNEAQLEKSRLLSDRFSAERPKGSFSTLEIQRTEQGDSAMYLCASATGGNQPQHFGDGTRLSIL.

This clonotype was counted a few times. The J gene is TRBJ1-1, the V gene TRBV11-3; maybe TRBD1 (6 bases). V lost 5 bases to trimming and J lost 1 base, with 14 bases between them. Germline V lookup: CDR1 SGHNT, CDR2 YENEEA. This CDR3 contains 15 residues. CDR3 sequence reads: CASSMPPGQNTEAFF. As DNA, the CDR3 is TGTGCCAGCAGCATGCCCCCGGGACAGAACACTGAAGCTTTCTTT.

In its sample, this clonotype was seen many times. The chain carries TRBV12-3 or TRBV12-4 and TRBJ1-2, with 8 bases fitting TRBD1. The CDR3 is 14 amino acids. Trimming at V came to 6 bases and at J to 5 bases, leaving 8 bases not matched to a gene. The CDR3 spells CASRPDRGGYGYTF. CDR3 DNA sequence: TGTGCCAGCAGGCCCGACAGGGGAGGGTATGGCTACACCTTC.

This clonotype was observed many times. The V call is TRBV6-4, the J call TRBJ2-1; perhaps TRBD1 as D (5 bases). Per germline, CDR1 MRHNA and CDR2 SNTAGT. The CDR3 sequence is 13 residues long. V gave up 0 bases and J gave up 5 bases, with 5 bases separating them. The CDR3 protein is CASSDSDNNEQFF. For the CDR3, the DNA is TGTGCCAGCAGTGACTCGGACAACAATGAGCAGTTCTTC.

This clonotype has a count of ten or more. The chain uses TRBV9 and TRBJ1-1, with 7 bases aligning to TRBD1. The CDR3 is made up of 15 amino acids. After removal of 2 bases from V and 0 bases from J, the junction contained 4 bases not matched to a gene. Looked up from germline, CDR1 is SGDLS and CDR2 is YYNGEE. CDR3 in amino acids: CASSVATGLNTEAFF. The CDR3 DNA sequence: TGTGCCAGCAGCGTTGCGACAGGGTTGAACACTGAAGCTTTCTTT.

This clonotype appeared many times. The chain recombines TRBV27 with TRBJ1-5; 9 bases agree with TRBD1. The ends lost 3 bases at V and 4 bases at J; junction bases unmatched: 7. This CDR3 region has 16 residues. The germline V gene has CDR1 MNHEY and CDR2 SMNVEV (reference sequence). CDR3 protein: CASSLNRGQANQPQHF. The CDR3 bases are TGTGCCAGCAGTTTGAACAGGGGGCAAGCGAATCAGCCCCAGCATTTT.

Many counts were recorded for this clonotype. The gene calls are TRBV5-1 and TRBJ2-1, with TRBD1 matching 9 bases. Germline trimming cut 4 bases from V and 2 bases from J; bases unmatched to any gene: 4. The CDR3 loop spans 15 amino acids. In germline, CDR1 is SGHRS, CDR2 YFSETQ. The CDR3 DNA sequence: TGCGCCAGCAGCCCCGGGACAGGGCCCTACAATGAGCAGTTCTTC. Its protein is CASSPGTGPYNEQFF. Complete variable domain (other parts from reference TRBV5-1 and TRBJ2-1): KAGVTQTPRYLIKTRGQQVTLSCSPISGHRSVSWYQQTPGQGLQFLFEYFSETQRNKGNFPGRFSGRQFSNSRSEMNVSTLELGDSALYLCASSPGTGPYNEQFFGPGTRLTVL.

This clonotype showed up many times. The chain employs TRBV20-1 and TRBJ1-3; D is uncertain. There are 15 residues in the CDR3. From germline, CDR1 is DFQATT and CDR2 SNEGSKA (reference sequence). Trimming took 3 bases from V and 2 from J, leaving 14 bases between them. Here the CDR3 DNA reads TGCAGTGCTAGTTCGACCCTAGCCCCTGGAAACACCATATATTTT. Protein sequence: CSASSTLAPGNTIYF.

This clonotype has just a few counts. A much larger clone differs from this one at a single base, so this may be a read error. The chain links TRBV4-2 to TRBJ2-7; D is possibly TRBD1 (6 bases). The CDR3 covers 14 residues. Between the trimmed V and J ends, which lost 3 bases and 2 bases, there was a span of 11 bases. Germline-derived CDR1 and CDR2 are LGHNA and YNFKEQ. The CDR3 reads CASSQQKGAYEQYF. The CDR3 nucleotides read TGTGCCAGCAGCCAGCAAAAGGGGGCCTACGAGCAGTACTTC.

This clonotype was counted ten times or more. The CDR3: CSARLRGGAETQYF. The CDR3 DNA sequence: TGCAGTGCTAGACTTAGAGGGGGAGCGGAGACCCAGTACTTC. The chain carries TRBV20-1 and TRBJ2-5; D may be TRBD1 (6 bases). The CDR3 loop spans 14 amino acids. The germline V gene encodes CDR1 DFQATT and CDR2 SNEGSKA (reference sequence). V was trimmed by 2 bases and J by 5 bases, leaving 15 bases between them.

This chain connects TRBV5-1 to TRBJ2-1; either TRBD1 or TRBD2 may supply D (5 bases each). The CDR3 has 16 amino acids. CDR1 is SGHRS and CDR2 is YFSETQ in the germline V gene. Between the trimmed V and J ends, which lost 3 bases and 0 bases, there was a span of 13 bases. The CDR3 sequence: CASSSGTESSYNEQFF. CDR3 bases: TGCGCCAGCAGCTCGGGGACGGAGAGCTCCTACAATGAGCAGTTCTTC.

This clonotype was observed at least ten times. The chain recombines TRBV29-1 with TRBJ1-2; D might be TRBD1 (5 bases). The CDR3 covers 11 residues. Germline-derived CDR1 and CDR2 are SQVTM and ANQGSEA. V was cut by 4 bases and J by 8 bases, with 11 bases left in between. This chain's CDR3 is CSVGEGAGYTF. The CDR3 DNA follows: TGCAGCGTTGGAGAAGGGGCGGGCTACACCTTC. The whole variable domain, remainder taken from reference TRBV29-1 and TRBJ1-2, is SAVISQKPSRDICQRGTSLTIQCQVDSQVTMMFWYRQQPGQSLTLIATANQGSEATYESGFVIDKFPISRPNLTFSTLTVSNMSPEDSSIYLCSVGEGAGYTFGSGTRLTVV.

This clonotype has a count of ten or more. This sequence joins TRBV4-3 and TRBJ1-5; 9 nucleotides line up with TRBD1. The trim removed 0 bases at V and 0 bases at J, leaving 9 bases unmatched. Germline-derived CDR1 and CDR2 are LGHNA and YSLEER. The CDR3 has 19 amino acids. The CDR3 nucleotides are TGCGCCAGCAGCCAAGATATCGGGACAGGGTTGCATAGCAATCAGCCCCAGCATTTT. Its protein is CASSQDIGTGLHSNQPQHF.

This clonotype was counted at least ten times. The DNA of the CDR3 is TGCAGTGCTACGCTCCCGCCCGGCCTCCATGAGCAGTTCTTC. This codes for CSATLPPGLHEQFF. The rearrangement joins TRBV20-1 to TRBJ2-1; D is unclear. In germline, CDR1 is DFQATT, CDR2 SNEGSKA (reference sequence). Trimming left V 4 bases short and J 8 bases short, with 18 bases between. This CDR3 spans 14 amino acids.

This clonotype was detected many times. The chain links TRBV6-5 to TRBJ1-1; D possibly corresponds to TRBD1 (5 bases). The germline V gene has CDR1 MNHEY and CDR2 SVGAGI. The CDR3 has 14 residues. V lost 3 bases and J lost 4, with 12 bases in between. In DNA, the CDR3 is TGTGCCAGCAGTTATACGCGGGGGTCCACTGAAGCTTTCTTT. As protein: CASSYTRGSTEAFF.

V usage is TRBV6-4 and J usage is TRBJ1-2; TRBD1 matches at 8 bases. The germline CDR1 and CDR2 sequences are MRHNA and SNTAGT. The ends lost 6 bases at V and 11 bases at J; junction bases unmatched: 14. The CDR3 loop spans 14 amino acids. The CDR3 DNA sequence: TGTGCCAGCAGGCAAACCACGGCAGGGGGCGCGTACACCTTC. It is translated as CASRQTTAGGAYTF.